The subject of this entry is one TCR beta chain. Its antigen is not yet known. No much larger clonotype is one base removed from it; base qualities were not supplied. The source of the sample is a study of T cell responses to AZD1222 COVID-19 vaccine (dated by TCRdb to 2020 to 2023). About the investigation overall: AZD1222 recipients with second doses at about 4 weeks or about 12 weeks were pooled, because spike-specific TCR depth and breadth did not differ between schedules. Trial participants were enrolled by age into 18-55, 56-69 and 70-plus year subgroups, with about 150, 28 and 57 TCR-sequenced participants respectively. A total of 230 to 250 trial participants underwent TCR sequencing, of whom 207 had received two doses of AZD1222 and some 26 had received two doses of the MenACWY control vaccine. Paper-wide results and their limitations: No day 14 peak-response samples were available, so repertoires were characterized only after the peak T cell response. Conclusions about previously exposed vaccinees were limited because only six AZD1222 recipients were SARS-CoV-2 seropositive at baseline. After two AZD1222 doses, spike-specific TCR breadth and depth were significantly higher than at day 0 and than in MenACWY recipients. The vaccine-associated CD4 TCRs covered the entire spike protein, and the dominant responses fell in regions 160-218 and 743-854. Participants were mostly white British and included more females than males, and it was suggested by the authors that clonal diversity may have been underestimated. Reportedly, close to half of the unique spike-specific TCRs recognized epitopes lying outside the regions that are mutated in the B.1.351 and B.1.1.7 variants. In the small 56-69-year group, the increase in depth fell short of significance, most likely because of low power.

This specimen's time point label, interpreted: baseline before first vaccination. Samples from vaccinated people were obtained from the UK trials COV001 and COV002, which included a single-blind randomized controlled phase 2/3 trial of AZD1222 (ChAdOx1 nCoV-19) in healthy adults. For TCRbeta chain sequencing, PBMC samples were collected from trial participants at day 0 and at day 28 after the second dose. The CDR3 regions of human TCRbeta chains were analyzed by immunosequencing. The authors processed their data as follows. TCRs in the repertoires were matched against a reference library of SARS-CoV-2-specific TCRs that had been generated with the MIRA antigen-specificity platform. Breadth was defined as the fraction of unique TCRs that were SARS-CoV-2-associated. Depth was defined as the fraction of total T cells that were SARS-CoV-2-associated. Using the MIRA data, each spike-specific TCR was mapped to the spike region that the TCR reacts to and placed in a CD4 or CD8 class. Log10-transformed breadth and depth values were compared by one-way ANOVA with Sidak's multiple comparisons tests. The immuneACCESS repertoire file appears here via TCRdb, limited to in-frame rearrangements. These files lack a portion of the clones; in checked studies, under half of the deficit traces to unresolved V genes, and the cause of the others is not known. That table is the source of V, J and clone size, and D and trimming were worked out from the DNA. Present in this sample are 120,000 or so clones, approximately 89% of which were seen just once. The top ten clonotypes cover around 9.3% of the sample.

The material was peripheral blood, obtained on day 0 of AZD1222 vaccination. The TCR sequence derives from an adult in good health.

The DNA reads TGCGCCAGCGGGACAGGGGACTATGGCTACACCTTC. This gives the protein CASGTGDYGYTF. The chain is encoded by TRBV10-2 joined to TRBJ1-2; 10 of the junction bases match TRBD1. Trimming takes 8 bases off V and 3 bases off J; junction bases not matched to a gene: 0. Including the terminal cysteine and phenylalanine, the CDR3 comprises 12 residues. The only DNA kept is the CDR3, 36 bases in frame from the first base. Via the germline V gene, CDR1 is WSHSY and CDR2 SAAADI.